This T cell receptor beta chain comes out of a study of control samples from healthy donors and cancer patients. The protocol was immunoSEQ multiplex PCR, while the TCRdb copy is restricted to in-frame clones and leaves out a portion. This sample yields 100,000 to 150,000 clones, of which roughly 86% are seen a single time; approximately 8% belongs to the top ten. Sample: PBMCs. The clonotype was recovered from a man aged 50-59 years with head and neck cancer.

The CDR3 nucleotides read TGTGCCAGCAGTAGGACGTGGGCGCAGTATTTT. Its translation is CASSRTWAQYF. J is TRBJ2-3 and V is TRBV28, with D hard to call. The CDR3 loop spans 11 amino acids. Germline V gene lookup returns CDR1 MDHEN and CDR2 SYDVKM. V was pared by 5 bases and J by 10 bases, with 10 bases between.